A single sample gave rise to the 9 T cell receptor beta chains below, sequenced in a study of regulatory T cells in long-lasting Graves disease. CDR3 regions were amplified by Arm-PCR using iRepertoire HTBI primers to build TCR beta libraries. TCRdb processed the multiplex PCR reads anew with MiXCR; each CDR3 protein has one entry. The sample gives about 210,000 distinct CDR3 sequences, roughly a fifth of which show up once; about 10% is in the top ten. Stated time point: newly diagnosed GD, antithyroid drugs for less than 3 months. Researchers made the TCR library from RNA that was extracted from PBMCs. The same specimen was also included in a second study, on T cells in Graves' hyperthyroidism and ophthalmopathy.

The sample here was peripheral blood mononuclear cells (PBMCs), taken at new diagnosis, from a patient treated with antithyroid drugs. Receptor source: a woman in her twenties or thirties with Graves disease.

This clonotype was counted ten times or more. The CDR3 DNA is TGTGCCAGCACCCTACACTGGTCGAACACCGGGGAGCTGTTTTTT. Protein sequence: CASTLHWSNTGELFF. The V call is TRBV6-1, the J call TRBJ2-2; D is unclear. The CDR3 is made up of 15 amino acids. V was trimmed by 7 bases and J by 0 bases, leaving 12 bases between them. Germline assignment: CDR1 MNHNS and CDR2 SASEGT.

This clonotype appeared a few times. The chain has TRBV9 and TRBJ2-3, with 11 bases aligning to TRBD2. Germline trimming cut 2 bases from V and 5 bases from J; bases unmatched to any gene: 7. Per the germline V gene, CDR1 is SGDLS and CDR2 is YYNGEE. The CDR3 contains 16 residues. CDR3 in amino acids: CASSVTSGAGKDTQYF. In DNA form, the CDR3 reads TGTGCCAGCAGCGTGACTAGCGGGGCGGGGAAAGATACGCAGTATTTT.

This clonotype has only one observation. The chain has TRBV19 and TRBJ2-5; 10 positions agree with TRBD2. V gave up 8 bases and J gave up 1 base; unmatched junction bases: 10. The CDR3 is 16 amino acids. Germline-derived CDR1 and CDR2 are LNHDA and SQIVND (reference sequence). In DNA, the CDR3 is TGTGCCAGTCGGCAGCGGGGGGGCCCCCTCCAAGAGACCCAGTACTTC. This encodes CASRQRGGPLQETQYF.

J is TRBJ1-1 and V is TRBV27; D ambiguous. The CDR3 loop spans 14 amino acids. V lost 5 bases and J lost 0, with 10 bases in between. CDR1 and CDR2 (germline): MNHEY, SMNVEV (reference sequence). The CDR3 reads CASSLQRLNTEAFF. CDR3 DNA sequence: TGTGCCAGCAGTCTACAGAGATTGAACACTGAAGCTTTCTTT.

This clonotype was counted many times. The CDR3 is CASRVSTGGWGHEQYF. The CDR3 DNA is TGTGCCAGCAGAGTATCGACAGGGGGCTGGGGGCACGAGCAGTACTTC. The rearrangement joins TRBV2 to TRBJ2-7; 10 bases align to TRBD1. V lost 6 bases and J lost 5; bases outside the gene matches: 13. The CDR3 loop spans 16 amino acids. Germline assignment: CDR1 SNHLY and CDR2 FYNNEI.

CDR3 protein: CASSPDHISSYNEQFF. CDR3 bases: TGTGCCAGCAGTCCGGACCATATCAGCTCCTACAATGAGCAGTTCTTC. The V gene is TRBV12-3 or TRBV12-4, the J gene TRBJ2-1; D is ambiguous. V shed 5 bases and J shed 0 bases, with 14 bases lying between them. The CDR3 sequence is 16 residues long.

This clonotype was seen at least ten times. V is TRBV28 and J is TRBJ2-7; 7 bases are shared with TRBD1. Per germline, CDR1 MDHEN and CDR2 SYDVKM. The CDR3 sequence is 18 residues long. J lost 0 bases, V lost 5 bases, and 16 bases had no gene match. The CDR3 nucleotides are TGTGCCAGCAGTCTTCTCAAGGGACAGCCCTTGAGCTCCTACGAGCAGTACTTC. Protein: CASSLLKGQPLSSYEQYF.

Comment on this clonotype: This sequence may be a read error, since a much larger clone differs from it by one base. The rearrangement links TRBV13 to TRBJ2-3, with D hard to call. The DNA end is more similar to TRBJ2-1, so the J call may be wrong. The CDR3 totals 14 residues. Germline V gene data show CDR1 as PRHDT and CDR2 as FYEKMQ (reference sequence). The DNA of the CDR3 is TGTGCCAGCAGTCCTATAAGGGAACCCTACGAGCAGTTCTTC. Protein sequence: CASSPIREPYEQFF.

This clonotype appeared many times. This chain connects TRBV15 to TRBJ2-5, with a possible D match to TRBD2 (7 bases). Germline V CDR1 and CDR2: LNHNV, YYDKDF (reference sequence). This CDR3 has 17 residues. Trimming took off 3 bases at V and 0 bases at J, with 17 bases between the two ends. The CDR3 reads CATSSILGGAYQETQYF. The CDR3 DNA sequence: TGTGCCACCAGCAGTATTCTGGGGGGGGCCTACCAAGAGACCCAGTACTTC.